This T cell receptor beta chain emerged from a study of Ad26.COV2.S vaccination and SARS-CoV-2 variants (dated by TCRdb to the early 2020s). Describing the broader study: Donors in the vaccine arm were drawn from COV1001, a multicentre, randomized, double-blind, placebo-controlled phase I-IIa trial testing Ad26.COV2.S in healthy adults. The TCR-sequenced set comprised around 30 samples: around 20 Ad26.COV2.S vaccine recipients, 5 placebo recipients and 8 SARS-CoV-2 convalescent individuals. Sequencing of the TCRbeta repertoire served to evaluate the specificity and breadth of SARS-CoV-2-reactive T cell receptors following Ad26.COV2.S vaccination. Trial participants were randomized into five groups of five: low-dose or high-dose Ad26.COV2.S given once or twice, or placebo on both occasions. Ad26.COV2.S was administered intramuscularly at 5 x 10^10 or 1 x 10^11 viral particles, either as a single shot or as two shots given 56 days apart. Investigators remained blinded to trial group allocation during experiments and outcome assessment. Summary of the overall study and its limitations: The study lacked the statistical power to compare responses across vaccine doses or regimens. Compared with placebo recipients, Ad26.COV2.S recipients showed higher spike-specific TCR breadth (P = 0.0014). The authors noted that the TCR breadth and depth analyses may have underestimated total T cell responses. Substantial breadth of spike-specific CD8+ and CD4+ T cell responses was reported after vaccination. Comparable non-spike TCR breadth was observed between vaccine and placebo recipients, consistent with only spike being contained in the vaccine.

The immunoSEQ Assay was the method used to sequence TCRbeta CDR3 regions. After extraction, genomic DNA underwent amplification by bias-controlled multiplex PCR, followed by high-throughput sequencing. In the source study's methods: To quantify the absolute abundance of each unique TCRbeta CDR3 region, sequences were collapsed and filtered. T cell fraction was estimated by normalizing TCRbeta template counts to usable DNA, with usable DNA measured through amplification of reference genes found in all nucleated cells. Repertoire TCRs were annotated as SARS-CoV-2-specific when V gene, CDR3 amino acid sequence and J gene were exactly matched to a known reactive TCR set. MIRA supplied the reference SARS-CoV-2 TCR set, which was filtered for enrichment in COVID-19-positive ImmuneCODE repertoires so that public or cross-reactive TCRs were removed. Using the MIRA antigens, annotated TCRs were further analysed by specific ORF or by position within an ORF. Depth was the summed frequency of annotated unique rearrangements, while breadth was defined as annotated unique rearrangements over total unique productive rearrangements. Group comparisons of TCR breadth used two-sided Wilcoxon rank-sum tests. In its TCRdb copy, this immuneACCESS table keeps in-frame sequences only and misses some clones. Where compared with another copy, unresolved V genes explain less than half of these, and the others have no known cause. That table is the source of V, J and clone size, and D and trimming were worked out from the DNA. The sample table lists approximately 350,000 clones, roughly 84% of them with a count of one. In total, the top ten clones hold about 3.4% of the sample.

Details on this clone: Its antigen remains undetermined. Nothing much larger sits one base from this clone, and base qualities are not available.

After removal of 7 bases from V and 2 bases from J, the junction retains 5 bases not matched to a gene. Spanning cysteine to phenylalanine, the CDR3 consists of 14 amino acids. Left in the record is the CDR3 DNA by itself, 42 bases read in frame from the first base. CDR1 is given as LNHDA and CDR2 as SQIVND, both from the germline V gene (reference sequence). Explained via the paper, the treatment or condition label denotes: some 19 received Ad26.COV2.S at low or high dose, single or two shots; a few received placebo; per-sample allocation not given. Repertoires of vaccine and placebo recipients were sequenced from samples taken on day 63 after the first injection. Between 29 July and 7 August 2020, Cohort 1b enrolled 25 adults aged 18-55 years at one site in Boston, USA. Ad26.COV2.S was a replication-incompetent adenovirus type 26 vector expressing a prefusion-stabilized SARS-CoV-2 spike protein from the original Wuhan strain.

This sequence uses TRBV19 and TRBJ1-5; TRBD1 matches 7 bases in the middle. The source is a person aged 18-60 years who received the Ad26.COV2.S COVID-19 vaccine or a placebo. Sequencing used peripheral blood, obtained in a trial of Ad26.COV2.S vaccine versus placebo. DNA sequence: TGTGCCAGTATAAAAACAGGGGGCAATCAGCCCCAGCATTTT. This codes for CASIKTGGNQPQHF.